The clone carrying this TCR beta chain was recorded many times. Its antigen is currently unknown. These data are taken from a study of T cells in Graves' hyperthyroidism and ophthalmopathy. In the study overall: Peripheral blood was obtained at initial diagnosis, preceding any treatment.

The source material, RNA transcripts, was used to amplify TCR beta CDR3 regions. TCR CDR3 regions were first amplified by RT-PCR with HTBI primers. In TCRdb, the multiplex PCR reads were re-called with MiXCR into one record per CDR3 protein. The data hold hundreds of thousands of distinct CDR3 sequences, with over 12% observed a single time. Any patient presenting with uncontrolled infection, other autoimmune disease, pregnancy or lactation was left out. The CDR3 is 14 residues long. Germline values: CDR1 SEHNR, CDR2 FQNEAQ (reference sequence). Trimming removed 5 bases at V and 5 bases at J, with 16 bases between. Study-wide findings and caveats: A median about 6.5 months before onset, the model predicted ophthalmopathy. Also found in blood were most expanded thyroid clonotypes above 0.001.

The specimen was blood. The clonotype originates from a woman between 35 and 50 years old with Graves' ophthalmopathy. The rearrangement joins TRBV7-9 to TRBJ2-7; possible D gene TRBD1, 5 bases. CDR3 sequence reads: CASSPRVRVDEQYF. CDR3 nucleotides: TGTGCCAGCAGCCCCCGGGTCAGGGTGGACGAGCAGTACTTC.